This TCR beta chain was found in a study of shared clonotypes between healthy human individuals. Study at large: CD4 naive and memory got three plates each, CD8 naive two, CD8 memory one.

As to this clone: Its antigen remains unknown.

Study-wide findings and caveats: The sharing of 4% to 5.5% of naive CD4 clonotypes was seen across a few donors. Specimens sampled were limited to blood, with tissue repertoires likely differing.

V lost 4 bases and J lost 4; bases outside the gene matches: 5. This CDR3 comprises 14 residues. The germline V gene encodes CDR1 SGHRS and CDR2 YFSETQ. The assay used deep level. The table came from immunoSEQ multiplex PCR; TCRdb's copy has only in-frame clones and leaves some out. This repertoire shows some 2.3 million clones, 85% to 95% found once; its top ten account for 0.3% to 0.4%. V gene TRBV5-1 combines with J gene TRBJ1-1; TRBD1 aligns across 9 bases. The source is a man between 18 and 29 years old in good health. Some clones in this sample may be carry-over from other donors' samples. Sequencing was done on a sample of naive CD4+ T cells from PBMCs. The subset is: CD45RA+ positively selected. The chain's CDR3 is CASSDPTGGTEAFF. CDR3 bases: TGCGCCAGCAGCGACCCGACAGGGGGCACTGAAGCTTTCTTT.